This is a list of T cell receptor beta chains from one sample in a study of graft-versus-host responses after intestinal transplantation. No antigen has been identified for these receptors. Libraries were prepared by immunoSEQ multiplex PCR; TCRdb keeps only in-frame clonotypes and omits some of them. The sample comprises more than 70,000 clones, just under 95% of which are singletons, and roughly 0.4% rests with the top ten. The sequencing used unstimulated CD8+ T cells sorted from spleen or lymph node cells, collected before transplant. Every receptor here comes from a human donor who was the organ donor for an intestinal transplant. The CDR3 runs from the conserved cysteine through the conserved F or W. D genes are given only for firm matches. Only some rows state a clone size, as once, few, many or a class for expanded clones.

few | TRBD1 | TRBJ1-3 | TRBV7-8 | CASSLSWDRTENSGNTIYF
- | TRBD2 | TRBJ2-1 | TRBV19 | CASSMAGGLNEQFF
- | TRBD1 | TRBJ1-1 | TRBV12-5 | CASGLGIDRGAEAFF
few | TRBD2 | TRBJ2-7 | TRBV10-2 | CASTLAVTYEQYF
- | - | TRBJ2-5 | TRBV7-9 | CASSLPTSGQETQYF
- | TRBD1 | TRBJ1-2 | TRBV10-3 | CAINAGGMDYGYTF
- | TRBD1 | TRBJ1-2 | TRBV7-9 | CASSSGGAVYGYTF
- | - | TRBJ1-4 | TRBV11-2 | CASSLVGRLPEKLFF
- | TRBD2 | TRBJ2-3 | TRBV7-7 | CASSFGRAGDTQYF
- | TRBD1 | TRBJ2-5 | TRBV4-1 | CASSQQGAKETQYF
- | TRBD2 | TRBJ2-7 | TRBV6-1 | CASSEGTGGAHEQYF
- | - | TRBJ2-5 | TRBV5-5 | CASSLVVSGGRETQYF
- | - | TRBJ2-3 | TRBV30 | CACRGAGVSTDTQYF
- | TRBD1 | TRBJ1-6 | TRBV4-1 | CASSPGTGHSPLHF
- | TRBD2 | TRBJ2-1 | TRBV27 | CASSLSSLAGSYNEQFF
- | - | TRBJ1-2 | TRBV19 | CASSLPLGDHYGYTF
- | - | TRBJ1-2 | TRBV29-1 | CSVEDRGYGYTF
- | TRBD2 | TRBJ2-1 | TRBV27 | CASSLTAGGGNEQFF
- | TRBD1 | TRBJ2-7 | TRBV7-8 | CASSPGTGPSYEQYF
- | - | TRBJ2-7 | TRBV27 | CASSLSQSYEQYF
- | - | TRBJ2-2 | TRBV4-3 | CASSQDWTQTVQAGELFF
- | - | - | TRBV4-1 | CASSQDESYEQYF
- | TRBD1 | TRBJ1-3 | TRBV5-6 | CASSLLTGFLSGNTIYF
once | - | TRBJ2-2 | TRBV28 | CASSLGGTGELFF
- | TRBD2 | TRBJ2-7 | TRBV6-1 | CASRETKAGAYEQYF
- | TRBD2 | TRBJ2-7 | TRBV9 | CASSVRTSGGAREQYF
- | - | TRBJ2-5 | TRBV7-9 | CASSLVQGGRETQYF
- | TRBD2 | TRBJ2-3 | TRBV6-1 | CASSERLAGVITDTQYF
- | TRBD2 | TRBJ2-5 | TRBV9 | CASSVAGGLETQYF
- | - | TRBJ2-7 | TRBV7-3 | CASSLTYGYEQYF
- | - | TRBJ1-4 | TRBV11-2 | CASSLDPPGNNEKLFF
- | - | TRBJ1-6 | TRBV27 | CASGMTVRPLHF
once | - | TRBJ2-7 | TRBV7-6 | CASSLEGHGLYEQYF
few | - | TRBJ1-4 | TRBV6-1 | CASRGSGEKLFF
- | - | TRBJ1-2 | TRBV2 | CASSESPADIYGYTF
- | TRBD2 | TRBJ2-5 | TRBV5-1 | CASSLVLAGMYQTQYF
once | - | TRBJ2-7 | TRBV11-2 | CASSFFGGGDSSYEQYF
once | TRBD1 | TRBJ2-3 | TRBV7-3 | CASSTGGPDTQYF
- | TRBD2 | TRBJ2-3 | TRBV4-3 | CASSQEVLGLAEVTQYF
- | - | TRBJ1-2 | TRBV7-8 | CASSRGSNANYGYTF
once | - | TRBJ2-1 | TRBV9 | CASSVGGVAYNEQFF
- | - | TRBJ2-3 | TRBV2 | CATQAGTSSGDTQYF
- | TRBD1 | TRBJ1-2 | TRBV7-9 | CASSLGDRGHYGYTF
- | - | TRBJ1-1 | TRBV4-1 | CASSPSQGNTEAFF
- | - | TRBJ2-7 | TRBV6-5 | CASSFHETGYEQYF
- | - | TRBJ2-7 | TRBV5-6 | CASSLDLTYEQYF
- | TRBD1 | TRBJ1-5 | TRBV30 | CAWSGQGNQPQHF
- | - | TRBJ2-1 | TRBV28 | CASSSGLSYNEQFF
- | TRBD1 | TRBJ1-3 | TRBV28 | CASSFRGPPSSGNTIYF
- | TRBD1 | TRBJ2-7 | TRBV18 | CASSPPGTVVYEQYF
- | - | TRBJ1-6 | TRBV27 | CASSLGGAPGRSPLHF
- | - | TRBJ1-1 | TRBV27 | CASIGGGTEAFF
- | TRBD1 | TRBJ1-4 | TRBV19 | CASGARDPKTGGDEKLFF
- | TRBD1 | TRBJ2-7 | TRBV27 | CASAGTETYEQYF
- | - | TRBJ2-7 | TRBV4-3 | CASSGLAGPSYEQYF